Sequencing of this T cell receptor beta chain was carried out in a study of graft-versus-host responses after intestinal transplantation. For the study at large: Anti-thymocyte globulin was used for induction in all recipients, who then took tacrolimus and steroids for approximately 3 years. The study's findings and limits: Early post-transplant HvG declines were associated with peak circulating GvH clone levels.

Germline V gene sequence: CDR1 SEHNR, CDR2 FQNEAQ (reference sequence). This CDR3 region has 13 residues. V lost 4 bases, J lost 13 bases, and 6 bases stayed unmatched. Some clones are missing from TCRdb's copy, which holds only in-frame ones; the method was immunoSEQ multiplex PCR. The data show tens of thousands of clones, 91% seen once. To note about this clone: Its antigen is as yet unknown.

This material consisted of unstimulated CD4+ T cells sorted from spleen or lymph node cells, taken before intestinal transplant. This receptor was taken from a human donor who received an intestinal transplant. The rearrangement joins TRBV7-9 to TRBJ1-6; 8 bases align to TRBD1. Here the CDR3 reads CASSSGTGTPLHF. CDR3 DNA sequence: TGTGCCAGCAGCTCCGGGACAGGTACGCCCCTCCACTTT. Using reference TRBV7-9 and TRBJ1-6 for the parts outside the CDR3, the full variable domain is DTGVSQNPRHKITKRGQNVTFRCDPISEHNRLYWYRQTLGQGPEFLTYFQNEAQLEKSRLLSDRFSAERPKGSFSTLEIQRTEQGDSAMYLCASSSGTGTPLHFGNGTRLTVT.